The 27 T cell receptor beta chains presented below share a single source sample, sequenced in a study of T-cell memory formation after mild COVID-19 (dated by TCRdb to about 2021). Preparation of the library involved 5' RACE. Sequencing instrument: Illumina NovaSeq 6000. TCRdb redid the processing of the public reads, applying fastp at Q25 and MiXCR, and retained in-frame beta chains. Each record represents a unique CDR3 protein, reported with the most common genes and DNA among its rows. The sample table shows nearly 200,000 distinct CDR3 sequences, and 15% to 20% are seen once. 2.4% of the sample is held by the ten biggest clonotypes. The specimen was PBMCs or a T cell subset sorted from them (not recorded which). Source of these receptors: an adult woman who had mild COVID-19 (a few samples of this study predate the infection). The sample titles of this study are shuffled in the database, so cell type and time point are left out; the donor was told from shared clones.

This clonotype showed up just a few times. The chain has TRBV5-1 and TRBJ2-3, with a possible D match to TRBD2 (6 bases). Looked up from germline, CDR1 is SGHRS and CDR2 is YFSETQ. V was pared by 5 bases and J by 4 bases, with 8 bases between. The CDR3 runs to 12 residues. Written as DNA, the CDR3 is TGCGCCAGCAGAGGGACTCCAGATACGCAGTATTTT. Translation gives CASRGTPDTQYF. The variable domain in full, with the rest retrieved from reference TRBV5-1 and TRBJ2-3, is KAGVTQTPRYLIKTRGQQVTLSCSPISGHRSVSWYQQTPGQGLQFLFEYFSETQRNKGNFPGRFSGRQFSNSRSEMNVSTLELGDSALYLCASRGTPDTQYFGPGTRLTVL.

In this sample, this clonotype turned up a few times. This chain links TRBV6-4 with TRBJ2-3; TRBD2 matches at 13 bases. The junction had 5 bases not matched to a gene; V was cut back by 1 base and J by 4 bases. The germline gives CDR1 MRHNA, CDR2 SNTAGT. The length of the CDR3 is 17 residues. CDR3 coding DNA: TGTGCCAGCAGTGACTGTACTAGCGGGAGGGCCGCAGATACGCAGTATTTT. Translation gives CASSDCTSGRAADTQYF.

This clonotype appeared a few times. The chain employs TRBV5-6 and TRBJ1-1, with D uncertain. The V gene's germline CDR1 is SGHDT and CDR2 YYEEEE. Trimming stripped 2 bases from V and 3 bases from J, with 8 bases between. The CDR3 is 13 residues long. The CDR3 sequence is CASSFGRDTEAFF. CDR3 in DNA: TGTGCCAGCAGCTTTGGAAGGGACACTGAAGCTTTCTTT.

This clonotype was counted many times. The rearrangement links TRBV25-1 to TRBJ1-4; D unresolved. Germline lookup yields CDR1 MGHDK and CDR2 SYGVNS. V was trimmed by 5 bases and J by 1 base, leaving 11 bases between them. The CDR3 contains 15 residues. The CDR3 loop is CASSQRTGTNEKLFF. In DNA form, the CDR3 reads TGTGCCAGCAGTCAAAGGACGGGAACTAATGAAAAACTGTTTTTT.

V is TRBV7-9 and J is TRBJ2-7; 10 nucleotides line up with TRBD1. J gave up 6 bases and V 1 base, and 6 bases lay outside the gene matches. The CDR3 covers 15 residues. The V gene's germline CDR1 is SEHNR and CDR2 FQNEAQ (reference sequence). The CDR3 reads CASSLDHRTGGEQYF. The CDR3 DNA is TGTGCCAGCAGCTTAGATCACCGGACAGGGGGCGAGCAGTACTTC.

J is TRBJ2-3 and V is TRBV20-1; tentative D call: TRBD2 (6 bases). V was cut by 3 bases and J by 7 bases, with 20 bases left in between. Germline-derived CDR1 and CDR2 are DFQATT and SNEGSKA (reference sequence). CDR3 length equals 15 residues. CDR3 sequence (DNA): TGCAGTGCTAGCCAGGGTGGGCTAGCGTCGAATACGCAGTATTTT. It translates to CSASQGGLASNTQYF.

This clonotype occurred a few times. The CDR3 DNA is TGTGCCAGCAGCTCCCTCGACCGCGGACAGGGGGGTACCCAGTACTTC. It specifies CASSSLDRGQGGTQYF. The chain uses TRBV7-2 and TRBJ2-5; 10 bases fit TRBD1. CDR1 is SGHTA, CDR2 FQGNSA, per germline. The V gene end was trimmed by 4 bases and the J gene end by 8 bases; junction bases not matched to a gene: 13. This CDR3 spans 16 amino acids.

The chain links TRBV4-2 to TRBJ1-5; tentatively, D is TRBD1 (5 bases). From germline, CDR1 is LGHNA and CDR2 YNFKEQ. The V end lost 1 base, the J end lost 6 bases, and 13 bases lay between the germline ends. The CDR3 sequence is 15 residues long. The CDR3 DNA reads TGTGCCAGCAGCCAAGGCCCCATCGGGGGTCAGCCCCAGCATTTT. Amino acid sequence: CASSQGPIGGQPQHF.

The V and J genes are TRBV5-5 and TRBJ2-1; D is possibly TRBD2 (6 bases). In germline, CDR1 is SGHKS, CDR2 YYEKEE (reference sequence). The germline V and J ends were trimmed by 2 bases and 12 bases, with 12 bases remaining between them. The CDR3 runs 12 residues. CDR3: CASSFRGILQFF. In DNA form, the CDR3 reads TGTGCCAGCAGCTTTCGGGGGATCTTGCAGTTCTTC.

This clonotype came up a few times. The chain is built from TRBV27 and TRBJ1-1, with TRBD1 identical over 7 bases. Germline CDR1 MNHEY, CDR2 SMNVEV (reference sequence). The trim removed 5 bases at V and 2 bases at J, leaving 11 bases unmatched. The CDR3 length is 16 residues. CDR3 loop: CASSPLRRQGNTEAFF. CDR3 DNA: TGTGCCAGCAGTCCCCTCCGCCGACAGGGAAACACTGAAGCTTTCTTT.

The chain has TRBV6-5 and TRBJ1-1; D unclear. V was cut by 2 bases and J by 4 bases, with 8 bases left in between. Germline CDR1 MNHEY, CDR2 SVGAGI. The CDR3 runs 13 residues. CDR3 sequence reads: CASSYDTSTEAFF. The CDR3 DNA sequence: TGTGCCAGCAGTTACGATACATCCACTGAAGCTTTCTTT.

The rearrangement joins TRBV7-2 to TRBJ2-1; 7 bases align to TRBD2. Germline CDR1 and CDR2: SGHTA and FQGNSA. The CDR3 spans 15 residues. The trim removed 3 bases at V and 4 bases at J, leaving 6 bases unmatched. In nucleotides, the CDR3 is TGTGCCAGCAGCTTCAGCCAGGGAGGGTACAATGAGCAGTTCTTC. Translation gives CASSFSQGGYNEQFF.

In this sample, this clonotype turned up once. The rearrangement joins TRBV24-1 to TRBJ1-5; D not resolved. The CDR3 contains 13 residues. CDR1 KGHDR and CDR2 SFDVKD come from the germline V gene. Trimming left V 3 bases short and J 2 bases short, with 4 bases between. This CDR3 reads CATSDLGNQPQHF. In DNA, the CDR3 is TGTGCCACCAGTGATCTTGGCAATCAGCCCCAGCATTTT.

This clonotype was counted many times. The chain joins TRBV20-1 to TRBJ2-4; 9 nucleotides line up with TRBD2. Losses at the gene ends were 3 bases for V and 0 bases for J; bases not matched to a gene: 6. The CDR3 spans 16 residues. The germline V gene has CDR1 DFQATT and CDR2 SNEGSKA (reference sequence). CDR3 bases: TGCAGTGCTAGGTCGCTAGCGGGGCTAGCCAAAAACATTCAGTACTTC. Its translation: CSARSLAGLAKNIQYF.

The CDR3, as DNA: TGTGCCAGCAGCACCACCGCGGATACGCAGTATTTT. It yields the protein CASSTTADTQYF. This chain joins TRBV7-2 and TRBJ2-3; D unclear. CDR3 size: 12 residues. The germline V gene has CDR1 SGHTA and CDR2 FQGNSA. V lost 5 bases, J lost 6 bases, and 9 bases lay in between.

This rearrangement joins TRBV10-3 to TRBJ1-2, with 9 bases identical to TRBD1. Germline lookup yields CDR1 ENHRY and CDR2 SYGVKD. With V trimmed by 11 bases and J by 2 bases, 6 bases remained unmatched. This CDR3 contains 13 residues. This CDR3 is CASNRGQNYGYTF. The CDR3 DNA reads TGTGCCTCGAACAGGGGGCAGAACTATGGCTACACCTTC.

This chain connects TRBV6-5 to TRBJ1-2, with TRBD1 as a possible D gene (6 bases). The CDR3 extends over 14 amino acids. The ends were cut back, 8 bases at V and 7 bases at J, with 20 bases in the middle. Germline values: CDR1 MNHEY, CDR2 SVGAGI. The CDR3 DNA sequence: TGTGCCAGCCGTACGGCCCAGGGGTGGATTGGCTACACCTTC. This encodes CASRTAQGWIGYTF.

This clonotype was observed a handful of times. The V call is TRBV12-3 or TRBV12-4, the J call TRBJ2-1; weak D call: TRBD2 (6 bases). V lost 3 bases to trimming and J lost 15 bases, with 21 bases between them. CDR3 length: 14 residues. The CDR3, as DNA: TGTGCCAGCAGTTTGGAGGGAGTAGGTCTCGGCCGGTTCTTC. It translates to CASSLEGVGLGRFF.

This clonotype has just a few counts. The J gene is TRBJ2-3, the V gene TRBV14; no clear D gene. CDR3 length equals 14 residues. The V and J ends lost 0 bases and 4 bases respectively, with 8 bases between them. From germline, CDR1 is SGHDN and CDR2 FVKESK. CDR3 region: CASSQDRSADTQYF. The DNA for the CDR3 is TGTGCCAGCAGCCAAGATAGGAGCGCAGATACGCAGTATTTT.

The table lists this clonotype with a few counts. The chain combines TRBV3-1 with TRBJ2-1, with no clear D. CDR1 LGHDT and CDR2 YNNKEL come from the germline V gene (reference sequence). This CDR3 is 12 amino acids long. V was cut by 1 base and J by 10 bases, with 8 bases left in between. The CDR3 DNA sequence: TGTGCCAGCAGCCAAGTGCTGGGGGAGCAGTTCTTC. Its translation is CASSQVLGEQFF.

In this sample, this clonotype turned up a few times. The chain couples TRBV7-9 to TRBJ2-3, with 8 bases fitting TRBD2. The CDR3 runs to 15 residues. J gave up 4 bases and V 7 bases, and 10 bases lay outside the gene matches. Germline loops: CDR1 SEHNR, CDR2 FQNEAQ (reference sequence). CDR3 residues: CASTLPGGPADTQYF. DNA of the CDR3: TGTGCCAGCACCCTTCCGGGGGGGCCGGCAGATACGCAGTATTTT.

Only a few counts were recorded for this clonotype. The chain carries TRBV11-2 and TRBJ2-2; D possibly corresponds to TRBD1 (5 bases). Germline CDR1 is SGHAT and CDR2 is FQNNGV. The V gene lost 0 bases and the J gene lost 4 bases, with 9 bases spanning the gap. CDR3 length equals 15 residues. CDR3 nucleotides: TGTGCCAGCAGCTTAGACAGGGCGTCCACCGGGGAGCTGTTTTTT. Its protein is CASSLDRASTGELFF. Based on the CDR3 plus reference TRBV11-2 and TRBJ2-2, the full variable domain is EAGVAQSPRYKIIEKRQSVAFWCNPISGHATLYWYQQILGQGPKLLIQFQNNGVVDDSQLPKDRFSAERLKGVDSTLKIQPAKLEDSAVYLCASSLDRASTGELFFGEGSRLTVL.

V usage is TRBV12-3 or TRBV12-4 and J usage is TRBJ2-7; D unclear. V was trimmed by 6 bases and J by 2 bases, leaving 14 bases between them. The CDR3 has 14 residues. The chain's CDR3 is CASRGSDPPYEQYF. In nucleotides, the CDR3 is TGTGCCAGCAGGGGCTCGGACCCCCCCTACGAGCAGTACTTC.

The V and J genes are TRBV7-2 and TRBJ2-3; TRBD2 matches 10 bases. Germline values: CDR1 SGHTA, CDR2 FQGNSA. CDR3 length: 15 residues. The V gene end was trimmed by 2 bases and the J gene end by 7 bases; junction bases not matched to a gene: 6. CDR3 bases: TGTGCCAGCAGCTTACAGCGGGGGGGCCTAAATACGCAGTATTTT. Amino acid sequence: CASSLQRGGLNTQYF.

This clonotype has just a few counts. The chain combines TRBV5-1 with TRBJ1-1; the match to TRBD1 covers 9 bases. Germline V gene sequence: CDR1 SGHRS, CDR2 YFSETQ. The V and J ends lost 2 bases and 5 bases, in that order; junction bases with no gene match: 10. CDR3 length: 16 amino acids. The CDR3: CASSFKGTGQGTEAFF. CDR3 nucleotide sequence: TGCGCCAGCAGCTTTAAAGGGACAGGGCAGGGTACTGAAGCTTTCTTT.

The sample holds a few counts of this clonotype. CDR3 sequence reads: CASSDEGTDTQYF. DNA of the CDR3: TGTGCCAGCAGTGATGAAGGCACAGATACGCAGTATTTT. The chain employs TRBV2 and TRBJ2-3, with D unresolved. V lost 3 bases, J lost 1 base, and 5 bases lay in between. The CDR3 contains 13 residues. The germline CDR1 and CDR2 sequences are SNHLY and FYNNEI.

This clonotype showed up just a few times. The chain employs TRBV7-8 and TRBJ1-2; TRBD1 matches at 8 bases. V gave up 1 base and J gave up 8 bases; unmatched junction bases: 9. The CDR3 totals 15 residues. Germline V gene lookup returns CDR1 SGHVS and CDR2 FQNEAQ. The CDR3 bases are TGTGCCAGCAGCTTAGGAGTCGGGACAGGCGACGGCTACACCTTC. This encodes CASSLGVGTGDGYTF. The full variable domain, with the rest looked up from reference TRBV7-8 and TRBJ1-2, is GAGVSQSPRYKVAKRGQDVALRCDPISGHVSLFWYQQALGQGPEFLTYFQNEAQLDKSGLPSDRFFAERPEGSVSTLKIQRTQQEDSAVYLCASSLGVGTGDGYTFGSGTRLTVV.